The 21 T cell receptor beta chains listed next were all sequenced from one sample in a study of T-cell reconstitution after alpha-beta-depleted transplantation in children. The authors prepared the TCRbeta library with unique molecular identifiers. TCRdb passed the PCR reads through MiXCR, listing each CDR3 protein once. The data show about 580,000 distinct CDR3 sequences, about 21% seen once. Sequenced here: PBMCs, mostly from graft donor cells, sampled 360 days after TCRalphabeta/CD19-depleted stem cell transplant. The receptors derive from a boy in the first two years of life who had a stem cell transplant for acute myeloid leukemia, so the T cells may come from the graft donor.

V is TRBV6-5 and J is TRBJ2-1; D call uncertain. This CDR3 region has 15 residues. With 2 bases removed from V and 0 bases from J, the gap between germline ends came to 8 bases. Germline loops: CDR1 MNHEY, CDR2 SVGAGI. The CDR3 loop is CASSYAQLSYNEQFF. In DNA form, the CDR3 reads TGTGCCAGCAGTTACGCCCAGCTCTCCTACAATGAGCAGTTCTTC.

This chain connects TRBV12-3 or TRBV12-4 to TRBJ1-4; 7 positions agree with TRBD1. V lost 7 bases, J lost 12 bases, and 8 bases stayed unmatched. The CDR3 contains 12 residues. CDR3 nucleotides: TGTGCCAGCAAATCGGGGGGACAGCAACTGTTTTTT. As protein: CASKSGGQQLFF.

The CDR3 protein is CASSFVGRRPETGELFF. Here the CDR3 DNA reads TGTGCCAGCAGTTTTGTCGGTCGACGGCCAGAGACCGGGGAGCTGTTTTTT. The chain links TRBV12-3 or TRBV12-4 to TRBJ2-2; D not resolved. This CDR3 has 17 residues. V dropped 3 bases and J dropped 5 bases, with 19 bases sitting between them.

The rearrangement links TRBV12-3 or TRBV12-4 to TRBJ1-1, with no clear D. CDR3 size: 11 residues. V lost 8 bases, J lost 11 bases, and 15 bases lay in between. CDR3 amino acids: CASLPMPRAFF. DNA for the CDR3: TGTGCCAGCCTCCCTATGCCGCGGGCTTTCTTT.

V usage is TRBV28 and J usage is TRBJ2-4; TRBD1 matches 12 bases. The V gene's germline CDR1 is MDHEN and CDR2 SYDVKM. V lost 5 bases to trimming and J lost 6 bases; unmatched junction nucleotides: 14. The CDR3 consists of 18 residues. CDR3 region: CASSGTAGQGAGGNIQYF. The CDR3 DNA is TGTGCCAGCAGTGGAACTGCGGGACAGGGGGCAGGAGGAAACATTCAGTACTTC.

The rearrangement links TRBV20-1 to TRBJ2-5; no definite D call. V was trimmed by 3 bases and J by 7 bases, leaving 9 bases between them. Germline V gene data show CDR1 as DFQATT and CDR2 as SNEGSKA (reference sequence). This CDR3 spans 11 amino acids. The CDR3 region is CSASGRGTQYF. CDR3 sequence (DNA): TGCAGTGCTAGCGGCCGAGGGACCCAGTACTTC.

V gene TRBV2 combines with J gene TRBJ2-3, with D unresolved. V shed 2 bases and J shed 1 base, with 7 bases lying between them. CDR1 and CDR2 from the germline V gene are SNHLY and FYNNEI. This CDR3 comprises 14 residues. CDR3: CASSELTGTDTQYF. As DNA, the CDR3 is TGTGCCAGCAGTGAATTGACCGGCACAGATACGCAGTATTTT.

This clonotype came up many times. V usage is TRBV12-3 or TRBV12-4 and J usage is TRBJ2-1; 8 bases are shared with TRBD2. After removal of 6 bases from V and 4 bases from J, the junction contained 8 bases not matched to a gene. There are 15 residues in the CDR3. The CDR3 nucleotides read TGTGCCAGCAGAGAAGCGGGAGACCTTTACAATGAGCAGTTCTTC. This gives the protein CASREAGDLYNEQFF.

At least ten counts were recorded for this clonotype. This sequence joins TRBV24-1 and TRBJ2-7; 9 nucleotides agree with TRBD2. Looked up from germline, CDR1 is KGHDR and CDR2 is SFDVKD. The CDR3 has 14 residues. V was clipped by 6 bases and J by 3 bases; unmatched bases: 5. In nucleotides, the CDR3 is TGTGCCACCAGTACGAGTAGCGGGGGCTACGAGCAGTACTTC. The encoded protein is CATSTSSGGYEQYF.

This clonotype was counted a few times. The gene calls are TRBV20-1 and TRBJ2-5, with D unclear. CDR1 DFQATT and CDR2 SNEGSKA come from the germline V gene (reference sequence). The CDR3 loop spans 12 amino acids. V lost 7 bases and J 5 bases, leaving 14 bases between the germline ends. Here the CDR3 DNA reads TGCAGTGTTAGGACCGTGAGGGAGACCCAGTACTTC. Amino acids: CSVRTVRETQYF.

The rearrangement links TRBV7-2 to TRBJ2-2; D is uncertain. Germline-derived CDR1 and CDR2 are SGHTA and FQGNSA. The CDR3 runs 14 residues. Trimming took 5 bases from V and 0 from J, leaving 7 bases between them. The CDR3 region is CASSQRTNTGELFF. CDR3 coding DNA: TGTGCCAGCAGCCAGAGAACGAACACCGGGGAGCTGTTTTTT.

This clonotype was observed at least ten times. This chain joins TRBV5-5 and TRBJ2-2; D is undetermined. In germline, CDR1 is SGHKS, CDR2 YYEKEE (reference sequence). V dropped 1 base and J dropped 3 bases, with 4 bases sitting between them. The CDR3 runs 13 residues. CDR3 coding DNA: TGTGCCAGCAGCTTGTTTTACACCGGGGAGCTGTTTTTT. It specifies CASSLFYTGELFF.

This clonotype was picked up a small number of times. The V and J genes are TRBV20-1 and TRBJ2-5, with 13 bases that match TRBD2. Germline lookup yields CDR1 DFQATT and CDR2 SNEGSKA (reference sequence). The CDR3 consists of 15 residues. The J segment lost 7 bases and the V segment lost 5 bases, leaving 10 bases of the junction unmatched. The chain's CDR3 is CSASLAGGPGGTQYF. The DNA of the CDR3 is TGCAGTGCTTCACTAGCGGGGGGGCCCGGAGGGACCCAGTACTTC.

This clonotype was picked up many times. The chain couples TRBV6-1 to TRBJ2-7; D gene ambiguous. Looked up from germline, CDR1 is MNHNS and CDR2 is SASEGT. The V gene lost 7 bases and the J gene lost 3 bases, with 19 bases spanning the gap. The length of the CDR3 is 15 residues. CDR3 bases: TGTGCCAGCAAGTGTTCGGACGGATATTTCTACGAGCAGTACGTC. Its protein is CASKCSDGYFYEQYV.

This clonotype was detected only a few times. The chain joins TRBV5-1 to TRBJ2-7; 9 bases line up with TRBD1. The V gene end was trimmed by 4 bases and the J gene end by 3 bases; junction bases not matched to a gene: 8. The CDR3 length is 15 residues. The V gene's germline CDR1 is SGHRS and CDR2 YFSETQ. CDR3 residues: CASSQGQGRLYEQYF. As DNA, the CDR3 is TGCGCCAGCAGCCAGGGACAGGGTCGACTCTACGAGCAGTACTTC.

This clonotype has a count of ten or more. V usage is TRBV28 and J usage is TRBJ2-7, with a possible D match to TRBD1 (5 bases). CDR1 MDHEN and CDR2 SYDVKM come from the germline V gene. The CDR3 is 17 residues long. Between the trimmed V and J ends, which lost 7 bases and 5 bases, there was a span of 27 bases. The CDR3, as DNA: TGTGCCAGCAAATTGAGTACGGGCCCCCCGATAGGGGACGAGCAGTACGTC. Its protein is CASKLSTGPPIGDEQYV.

The CDR3 spells CASSSWTDIRTDTQYF. DNA for the CDR3: TGTGCCAGCAGCTCCTGGACAGATATACGCACAGATACGCAGTATTTT. The V and J genes are TRBV7-8 and TRBJ2-3, with a weak D call TRBD1 (6 bases). From germline, CDR1 is SGHVS and CDR2 FQNEAQ. This CDR3 comprises 16 residues. V shed 4 bases and J shed 1 base, with 15 bases lying between them.

The chain is built from TRBV28 and TRBJ1-1; a possible D gene is TRBD1 (5 bases). The CDR3 is 13 residues long. V lost 6 bases, J lost 7 bases, and 15 bases lay in between. CDR1 and CDR2 from the germline V gene are MDHEN and SYDVKM. In DNA, the CDR3 is TGTGCCAGCAGCTTAGGCAGGGAGCTTGAAGCTTTCTTT. Its translation is CASSLGRELEAFF.

The sample holds a few counts of this clonotype. This chain connects TRBV20-1 to TRBJ2-3, with 9 bases fitting TRBD2. Germline lookup yields CDR1 DFQATT and CDR2 SNEGSKA (reference sequence). This CDR3 comprises 13 residues. The CDR3 region has the DNA TGCAGCCGCGGGGGGGCCGGCACAGATACGCAGTATTTT. Translating gives CSRGGAGTDTQYF.

The sample holds many counts of this clonotype. The V gene is TRBV29-1, the J gene TRBJ2-5, with TRBD1 as a possible D gene (7 bases). This CDR3 is built from 20 residues. The ends were cut back, 0 bases at V and 4 bases at J, with 30 bases in the middle. Germline V lookup: CDR1 SQVTM, CDR2 ANQGSEA. This CDR3 reads CSVEDSGQVPTKVRLETQYF. CDR3 DNA sequence: TGCAGCGTTGAAGATAGCGGACAGGTCCCCACGAAAGTCCGACTAGAGACCCAGTACTTC.

This clonotype was seen only a few times. This chain uses TRBV29-1 with TRBJ2-5, with TRBD2 identical over 14 bases. Germline CDR1 SQVTM, CDR2 ANQGSEA. The CDR3 runs 16 residues. V shed 4 bases and J 5 bases; nucleotides not matched to a gene: 9. The CDR3 coding sequence is TGCAGCGTTGCTCGACTAGCGGGGGGGCCGGGGGAGACCCAGTACTTC. It specifies CSVARLAGGPGETQYF.